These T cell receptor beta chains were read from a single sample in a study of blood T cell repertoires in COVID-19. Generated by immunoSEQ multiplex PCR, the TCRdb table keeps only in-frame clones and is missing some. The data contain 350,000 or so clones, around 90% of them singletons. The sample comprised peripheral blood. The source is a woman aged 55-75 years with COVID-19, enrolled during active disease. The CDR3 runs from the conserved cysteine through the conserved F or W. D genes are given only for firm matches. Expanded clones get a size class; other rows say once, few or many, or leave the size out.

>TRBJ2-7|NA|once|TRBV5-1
TGCGCCAGCAGCTTGGGCGGGGACGTTAGCGTTTACGAGCAGTACTTC
CASSLGGDVSVYEQYF
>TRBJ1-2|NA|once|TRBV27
TGTGCCAGCAGTTTGTCAGGGTCCGGCGGCTACACCTTC
CASSLSGSGGYTF
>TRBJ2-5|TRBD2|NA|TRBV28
TGTGCCAGCAGTACGCCGTCGGCGGGGGAAGAGACCCAGTACTTC
CASSTPSAGEETQYF
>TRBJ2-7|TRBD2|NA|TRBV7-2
TGTGCCAGCAGCTTCACAAGCGGGGGCTACGAGCAGTACTTC
CASSFTSGGYEQYF
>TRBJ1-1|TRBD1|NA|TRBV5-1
TGCGCCAGCAGCCCCTGGACAGGGTCCCTTGAAGCTTTCTTT
CASSPWTGSLEAFF
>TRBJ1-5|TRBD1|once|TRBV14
TGTGCCAGCAGCCAAGATACTTCGGGACAGGGGCCTAGTGGCAATCAGCCCCAGCATTTT
CASSQDTSGQGPSGNQPQHF
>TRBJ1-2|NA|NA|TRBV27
TGTGCCAGCAGTTTCCACACAGGGAACTATGGCTACACCTTC
CASSFHTGNYGYTF
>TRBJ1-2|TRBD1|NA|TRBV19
TGTGCCACCGAGGAAGGGGGCAGGTTGGATGGCTACACCTTC
CATEEGGRLDGYTF
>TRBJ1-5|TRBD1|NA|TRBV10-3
TGTGCCATCAGTGAGTCGGGGACAGGGGGTCAGGATCAGCCCCAGCATTTT
CAISESGTGGQDQPQHF
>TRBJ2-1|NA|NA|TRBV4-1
TGCGCCAGCAGCCAAAAAGGGGATTACAATGAGCAGTTCTTC
CASSQKGDYNEQFF
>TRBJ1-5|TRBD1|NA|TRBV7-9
TGTGCCAGCAGCTTAGCTCGACAGGGCGGCAATCAGCCCCAGCATTTT
CASSLARQGGNQPQHF
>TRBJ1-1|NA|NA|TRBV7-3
TGTGCCAGCAGCCCGGGGGGTCCTGAAGCTTTCTTT
CASSPGGPEAFF
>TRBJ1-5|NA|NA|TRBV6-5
TGTGCCAGCACCCAAATCGGGGGCAATCAGCCCCAGCATTTT
CASTQIGGNQPQHF
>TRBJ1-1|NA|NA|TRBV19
TGTGCCAGTAGACGCCGGGGGGGAACTGAAGCTTTCTTT
CASRRRGGTEAFF
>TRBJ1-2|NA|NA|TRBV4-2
TGTGCCAGCAGCCAAGAAGGAAACAGTGGTGCCTATGGCTACACCTTC
CASSQEGNSGAYGYTF
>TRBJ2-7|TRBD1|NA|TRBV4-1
TGCGCCAGCAGCCAAGGGTATGGAGACAGGGACTACGAGCAGTACTTC
CASSQGYGDRDYEQYF
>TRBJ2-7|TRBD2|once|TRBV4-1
TGCGCCAGCAGCCAAGAGGGGAGGGAACAGTACTTC
CASSQEGREQYF
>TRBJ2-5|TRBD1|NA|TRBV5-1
TGCGCCAGCAGCTCCGGACCGGGACAGGGGCAAGAGACCCAGTACTTC
CASSSGPGQGQETQYF
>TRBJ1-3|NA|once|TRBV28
TGTGCCAGCAGCCTCTCTGGAAACACCATATATTTT
CASSLSGNTIYF
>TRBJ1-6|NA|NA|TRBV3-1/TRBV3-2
TGTGCCAGCAGCTCGACGGGAAATTCACCCCTCCACTTT
CASSSTGNSPLHF
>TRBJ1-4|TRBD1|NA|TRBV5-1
TGCGCCAGCAGCAGGACAGGGATCCATGAAAAACTGTTTTTT
CASSRTGIHEKLFF
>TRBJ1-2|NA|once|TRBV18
TGTGCCAGCTCACCACCCGGACTCTATGGCTACACCTTC
CASSPPGLYGYTF
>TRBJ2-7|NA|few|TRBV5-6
TGTGCCAGCAGCTTTGGCAGAACCTTC
CASSFGRTF
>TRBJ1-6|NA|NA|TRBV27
TGTGCCAGCAGCAACTGGGCTGCTACTAATTCACCCCTCCACTTT
CASSNWAATNSPLHF
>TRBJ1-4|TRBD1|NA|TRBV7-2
TGTGCCAGCAGCTTATGGGGTGGAGGGACAGTCGGAGAAAAACTGTTTTTT
CASSLWGGGTVGEKLFF
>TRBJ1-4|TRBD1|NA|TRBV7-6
TGTGCCAGCAGCTTAAACAGGGGCGGCAATGAAAAACTGTTTTTT
CASSLNRGGNEKLFF
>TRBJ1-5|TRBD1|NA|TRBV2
TGTGCCAGCAGGGCGGGACAGGTCGGGAAACAGCCCCAGCATTTT
CASRAGQVGKQPQHF
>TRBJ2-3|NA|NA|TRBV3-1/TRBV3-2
TGTGCCAGCAGCCAAGATCGGGACATTTACACAGATACGCAGTATTTT
CASSQDRDIYTDTQYF
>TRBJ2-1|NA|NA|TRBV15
TGTGCCACCAGCAGATGGGGCCTGGCTGAGCAGTTCTTC
CATSRWGLAEQFF
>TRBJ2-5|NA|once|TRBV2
TGTGCCAGCAGTCCTGACAGAGCACAAGAGACCCAGTACTTC
CASSPDRAQETQYF
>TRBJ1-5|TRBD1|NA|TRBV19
TGTGCCAGTAGTACCGGACAGGGACGACGGAACAATCAGCCCCAGCATTTT
CASSTGQGRRNNQPQHF
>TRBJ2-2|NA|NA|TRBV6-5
TGTGCCAGCAGTTACTCAAGGGGGACCGGGGAGCTGTTTTTT
CASSYSRGTGELFF
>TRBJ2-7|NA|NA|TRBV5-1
TGCGCCAGCAGCTTGGCCCCAGGGGGAGGCTACGAGCAGTACTTC
CASSLAPGGGYEQYF
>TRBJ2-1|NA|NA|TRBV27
TGTGCCAGCAGTTTATCCGACATCTACAATGAGCAGTTCTTC
CASSLSDIYNEQFF
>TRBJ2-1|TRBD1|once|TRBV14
TGTGCCAGCAGCCTATACAGGGGTCTCTACAATGAGCAGTTCTTC
CASSLYRGLYNEQFF
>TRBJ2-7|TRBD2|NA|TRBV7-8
TGTGCCAGCAGCTCTCTAGCGGGGGGGACCTACGAGCAGTACTTC
CASSSLAGGTYEQYF
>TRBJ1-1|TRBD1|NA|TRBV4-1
TGCGCCAGCAGCCCGACAGGGGTTACTGAAGCTTTCTTT
CASSPTGVTEAFF
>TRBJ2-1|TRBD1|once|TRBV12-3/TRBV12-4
TGTGCCAGCAGTTTGAACAGGGGATATGAGCAGTTCTTC
CASSLNRGYEQFF
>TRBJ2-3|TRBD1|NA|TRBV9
TGTGCCAGCAGCGAGTCGGGACAGTTCACAGATACGCAGTATTTT
CASSESGQFTDTQYF
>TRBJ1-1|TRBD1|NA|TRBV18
TGTGCCAGCTCACCACCGGACAGGGTAGGAGCTTTCTTT
CASSPPDRVGAFF
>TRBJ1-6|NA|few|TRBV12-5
TGTGCTAGTGGTTTATCTGTCGGGGGGGCTGGTAATTCACCCCTCCACTTT
CASGLSVGGAGNSPLHF
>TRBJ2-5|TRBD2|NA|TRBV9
TGTGCCAGCAGCGTAGCTGGCGGGGGTGTGGAGACCCAGTACTTC
CASSVAGGGVETQYF
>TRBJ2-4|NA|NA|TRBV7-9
TGTGCCAGCAGCTTGTCGGGGGGCAACAGCAACATTCAGTACTTC
CASSLSGGNSNIQYF
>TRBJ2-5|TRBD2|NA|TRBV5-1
TGCGCCAGCGGGAGGGGAGAAGAGACCCAGTACTTC
CASGRGEETQYF
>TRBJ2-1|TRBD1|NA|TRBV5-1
TGCGCCAGCAGCGGGACAGCCTACAATGAGCAGTTCTTC
CASSGTAYNEQFF
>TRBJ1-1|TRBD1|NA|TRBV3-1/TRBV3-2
TGTGCCAGCACCCAGGGGGGGTATAACACTGAAGCTTTCTTT
CASTQGGYNTEAFF
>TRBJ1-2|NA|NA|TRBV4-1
TGCGCCAGCAGCCAAGACGGCAGGTCGGGAGAGTACTATGGCTACACCTTC
CASSQDGRSGEYYGYTF
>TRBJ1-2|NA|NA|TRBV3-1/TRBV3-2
TGTGCCAGCAGCCAAGATGAAGTAGGGAGCCATGGCTACACCTTC
CASSQDEVGSHGYTF
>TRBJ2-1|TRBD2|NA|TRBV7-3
TGTGCCAGCAGCTTAACAGCGGGGGGGTTGAATGAGCAGTTCTTC
CASSLTAGGLNEQFF
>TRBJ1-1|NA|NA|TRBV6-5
TGTGCCAGCAACCTCGCTAGGGGCGGCACTGAAGCTTTCTTT
CASNLARGGTEAFF
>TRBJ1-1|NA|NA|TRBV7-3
TGTGCCAGCAGGGCAAACAGGGCGGATCCTGAAGCTTTCTTT
CASRANRADPEAFF
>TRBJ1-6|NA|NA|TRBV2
TGTGCCAGCAGTCGCCGGGGACTTGCTAATTCACCCCTCCACTTT
CASSRRGLANSPLHF
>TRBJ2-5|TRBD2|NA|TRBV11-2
TGTGCCAGCAGCTTAGGAGCGGGGGCCGGGGGGGAGACCCAGTACTTC
CASSLGAGAGGETQYF